Below are 25 T cell receptor beta chains sequenced from a single sample in a study of OX40 agonist ivuxolimab in advanced cancers. Sequencing used immunoSEQ multiplex PCR; TCRdb keeps in-frame clones, though not all of them. Counted here are 65,000 to 85,000 clones, 86% occurring once; the ten biggest clones make up around 1.9%. The material sequenced was CD4+ or CD8+ T cells sorted from blood, taken in a trial of the OX40 agonist ivuxolimab. The receptor set was obtained from an adult with an advanced solid tumor such as melanoma, head and neck, liver or kidney cancer.

The chain carries TRBV7-2 and TRBJ2-3; 9 bases align to TRBD2. Germline CDR1 and CDR2: SGHTA and FQGNSA. The CDR3 contains 15 residues. Trimming removed 2 bases from V and 4 bases from J; junction bases left unmatched: 4. CDR3 bases: TGTGCCAGCAGCTTAAGGGCGGGGGGGTCAGATACGCAGTATTTT. Protein: CASSLRAGGSDTQYF.

The chain combines TRBV7-3 with TRBJ2-2; D may be TRBD2 (6 bases). This CDR3 contains 15 residues. CDR1 is SGHTA, CDR2 FQGTGA, per germline. Between the trimmed V and J ends, which lost 3 bases and 6 bases, there was a span of 14 bases. The CDR3 sequence is CASSLGGVNAGELFF. The CDR3 DNA is TGTGCCAGCAGCTTGGGGGGAGTTAACGCCGGGGAGCTGTTTTTT.

V usage is TRBV5-1 and J usage is TRBJ1-1; D call uncertain. Trimming removed 0 bases from V and 2 bases from J, with 11 bases in between. This CDR3 is 15 amino acids long. Germline values: CDR1 SGHRS, CDR2 YFSETQ. For the CDR3, the DNA is TGCGCCAGCAGCTTGGACGCCCCACGTAACACTGAAGCTTTCTTT. This gives the protein CASSLDAPRNTEAFF.

The chain carries TRBV19 and TRBJ2-5, with D possibly matching TRBD1 (5 bases). Trimming shortened V by 8 bases and J by 1 base, and 14 bases separated the two germline ends. The CDR3 spans 14 residues. The V gene's germline CDR1 is LNHDA and CDR2 SQIVND (reference sequence). The CDR3 loop is CASGSRALQETQYF. In DNA, the CDR3 is TGTGCCAGTGGCAGCAGGGCCCTCCAAGAGACCCAGTACTTC.

This chain joins TRBV11-3 and TRBJ1-1; D is undetermined. Trimming pared 0 bases from V and 1 base from J, leaving 9 bases between. The length of the CDR3 is 15 residues. Germline V gene data show CDR1 as SGHNT and CDR2 as YENEEA. The CDR3 DNA reads as TGTGCCAGCAGCTTAGATCCGGGAGAGAACACTGAAGCTTTCTTT. It translates to CASSLDPGENTEAFF.

CDR3 amino acids: CASSPGTARPSAFF. The CDR3, as DNA: TGTGCCAGTAGTCCCGGGACAGCCCGGCCATCGGCTTTCTTT. The chain recombines TRBV19 with TRBJ1-1, with 7 bases that match TRBD1. The CDR3 totals 14 residues. The germline gives CDR1 LNHDA, CDR2 SQIVND (reference sequence). With 5 bases clipped from V and 11 bases from J, the junction kept 14 bases outside the gene matches.

The chain employs TRBV10-1 and TRBJ2-2, with 10 bases fitting TRBD1. The CDR3 is 15 amino acids. The V gene's germline CDR1 is WNHNN and CDR2 SYGVQD (reference sequence). The J segment lost 8 bases and the V segment lost 2 bases, leaving 5 bases of the junction unmatched. DNA of the CDR3: TGCGCCAGCAGTGAGCCGGGACAGGGGAAAGGGGAGCTGTTTTTT. Its protein is CASSEPGQGKGELFF.

The rearrangement uses TRBV10-2 and TRBJ2-7; 8 bases match TRBD1. CDR3 length: 14 amino acids. The V gene's germline CDR1 is WSHSY and CDR2 SAAADI. V trimming: 7 bases; J trimming: 3 bases; junction bases outside the gene matches: 8. This CDR3 is CASNPGQGHYEQYF. CDR3 DNA: TGCGCCAGCAACCCCGGACAGGGCCACTACGAGCAGTACTTC.

This chain uses TRBV9 with TRBJ1-4, with TRBD1 matching 8 bases. Germline lookup yields CDR1 SGDLS and CDR2 YYNGEE. The CDR3 runs to 16 residues. V trimming: 4 bases; J trimming: 4 bases; junction bases outside the gene matches: 9. The CDR3 loop is CASSTGTGGFNEKLFF. For the CDR3, the DNA is TGTGCCAGCAGCACCGGGACAGGAGGTTTTAATGAAAAACTGTTTTTT.

The chain links TRBV5-6 to TRBJ2-1; 9 bases align to TRBD2. Germline values: CDR1 SGHDT, CDR2 YYEEEE. The CDR3 is 17 residues long. J gave up 4 bases and V 4 bases, and 12 bases lay outside the gene matches. The CDR3 nucleotides read TGTGCCAGCAGCCCGCTAGCGGGGATAGAAGGGTACAATGAGCAGTTCTTC. Its translation: CASSPLAGIEGYNEQFF.

The gene calls are TRBV5-1 and TRBJ2-7; D is unclear. From germline, CDR1 is SGHRS and CDR2 YFSETQ. V dropped 4 bases and J dropped 4 bases, with 12 bases sitting between them. This CDR3 is built from 13 residues. CDR3 amino acids: CASSPALDYEQYF. CDR3 sequence (DNA): TGCGCCAGCAGCCCGGCCCTAGATTACGAGCAGTACTTC.

The chain links TRBV7-8 to TRBJ2-3; D is ambiguous. CDR3 size: 13 residues. From germline, CDR1 is SGHVS and CDR2 FQNEAQ. Trimming removed 5 bases at V and 2 bases at J, with 8 bases between. CDR3 in amino acids: CASSQRDTDTQYF. The CDR3 DNA follows: TGTGCCAGCAGCCAAAGAGACACAGATACGCAGTATTTT.

The chain joins TRBV21-1 to TRBJ2-5; the table's D call, TRBD1, has no DNA check behind it. TRBV21-1 is given as a pseudogene. The length of the CDR3 is 16 residues. CDR3 bases: TGTGCCACCGCAGGCAGGGGGCAAGGGAAAGAAGAGACCCAGTACTTC. Translating it yields CATAGRGQGKEETQYF.

The rearrangement links TRBV5-1 to TRBJ2-5; unclear D gene. CDR1 SGHRS and CDR2 YFSETQ come from the germline V gene. This CDR3 spans 13 amino acids. Trimming shortened V by 0 bases and J by 4 bases, and 7 bases separated the two germline ends. The CDR3 coding sequence is TGCGCCAGCAGCTTGGATCGGGCAGAGACCCAGTACTTC. Protein: CASSLDRAETQYF.

The chain has TRBV19 and TRBJ1-6; D is perhaps TRBD1 (5 bases). This CDR3 is 13 amino acids long. Germline-derived CDR1 and CDR2 are LNHDA and SQIVND (reference sequence). Trimming cost V 8 bases and J 0 bases, with 5 bases left between them. CDR3 bases: TGTGCCAGTCAGGGCTCCTATAATTCACCCCTCCACTTT. Residues: CASQGSYNSPLHF.

This clone has just a few counts. The chain employs TRBV29-1 and TRBJ2-7; D gene ambiguous. Trimming removed 4 bases at V and 2 bases at J, with 9 bases between. Germline V gene data show CDR1 as SQVTM and CDR2 as ANQGSEA. This CDR3 is 12 amino acids long. CDR3 residues: CSVVLGTYEQYF. The CDR3 coding sequence is TGCAGCGTTGTTCTGGGTACCTACGAGCAGTACTTC.

The chain joins TRBV5-1 to TRBJ2-7, with 9 bases identical to TRBD2. V shed 4 bases, J shed 0 bases, and the junction held 2 bases outside the gene matches. This CDR3 region has 14 residues. Germline-derived CDR1 and CDR2 are SGHRS and YFSETQ. CDR3 nucleotide sequence: TGCGCCAGCAGCCTGACTAGCGGCTCCTACGAGCAGTACTTC. Protein product: CASSLTSGSYEQYF.

This chain uses TRBV18 with TRBJ2-3, with 7 nucleotides matching TRBD1. With 6 bases clipped from V and 2 bases from J, the junction kept 8 bases outside the gene matches. CDR3 length: 15 amino acids. Germline V gene data show CDR1 as KGHSH and CDR2 as LQKENI. CDR3 bases: TGTGCCAGCTCCCAGACAGGGATACCCACAGATACGCAGTATTTT. Translating gives CASSQTGIPTDTQYF.

In this sample, this clone turned up once. The chain recombines TRBV5-6 with TRBJ2-1; perhaps TRBD2 as D (6 bases). Trimming pared 4 bases from V and 7 bases from J, leaving 15 bases between. Germline CDR1 SGHDT, CDR2 YYEEEE. The CDR3 length is 14 residues. CDR3 amino acids: CASSLWGVWNEQFF. The DNA of the CDR3 is TGTGCCAGCAGCCTCTGGGGGGTGTGGAATGAGCAGTTCTTC.

This chain joins TRBV29-1 and TRBJ2-7, with TRBD1 matching over 7 bases. The germline V gene encodes CDR1 SQVTM and CDR2 ANQGSEA. V lost 2 bases and J lost 1; bases outside the gene matches: 5. This CDR3 contains 14 residues. The DNA for the CDR3 is TGCAGCGTTGAAAATCGACAGGGTTCCTACGAGCAGTACTTC. Protein: CSVENRQGSYEQYF.

The rearrangement uses TRBV11-2 and TRBJ2-7; possibly TRBD1 for D (6 bases). The V end was cut by 5 bases, the J end by 7 bases, with 21 bases between. CDR3 length: 15 amino acids. Looked up from germline, CDR1 is SGHAT and CDR2 is FQNNGV. The CDR3 coding sequence is TGTGCCAGCAGCCGACAGTTTACAGGGAGCGGAGAGCAGTACTTC. Translation gives CASSRQFTGSGEQYF.

The chain carries TRBV18 and TRBJ2-2; no clear D. The CDR3 loop spans 12 amino acids. Germline CDR1 is KGHSH and CDR2 is LQKENI. V lost 4 bases and J lost 6, with 6 bases in between. CDR3 coding DNA: TGTGCCAGCTCACGGGAATCCGGGGAGCTGTTTTTT. This gives the protein CASSRESGELFF.

The chain employs TRBV15 and TRBJ2-5, with D unclear. The better agreement between TRBJ2-7 and the DNA end casts doubt on the J call. Germline values: CDR1 LNHNV, CDR2 YYDKDF (reference sequence). This CDR3 is 12 amino acids long. The CDR3 DNA reads TGTGCCACCAGCAGAGATCGGTACGAGCAGTACTTC. Translating it yields CATSRDRYEQYF.

The CDR3 DNA reads as TGTGCCAGTGGTGGTGCCGGGGGGGCCGAGACCGGGGAGCTGTTTTTT. It encodes CASGGAGGAETGELFF. This chain links TRBV19 with TRBJ2-2; 8 nucleotides align to TRBD2. The CDR3 spans 16 residues. Germline V gives CDR1 LNHDA, CDR2 SQIVND (reference sequence). The J segment lost 5 bases and the V segment lost 8 bases, leaving 13 bases of the junction unmatched. Supplemented by reference TRBV19 and TRBJ2-2, the full variable domain reads DGGITQSPKYLFRKEGQNVTLSCEQNLNHDAMYWYRQDPGQGLRLIYYSQIVNDFQKGDIAEGYSVSREKKESFPLTVTSAQKNPTAFYLCASGGAGGAETGELFFGEGSRLTVL.

The chain uses TRBV5-4 and TRBJ2-5; the D is unclear. Trimming stripped 4 bases from V and 1 base from J, with 11 bases between. Germline CDR1 is SGHNT and CDR2 is YYREEE (reference sequence). The CDR3 has 14 amino acids. For the CDR3, the DNA is TGTGCCAGCAGCCTGGGTGGCAGCCAAGAGACCCAGTACTTC. Translated, it gives CASSLGGSQETQYF.